These T cell receptor beta chains were read from a single sample in a study of blood T cell repertoires in COVID-19. Sequenced by immunoSEQ multiplex PCR; TCRdb stores in-frame clones only, minus some. The table lists over 200,000 clones, roughly 80% of them singletons. Source material: peripheral blood. The origin of the receptors is a human donor in a cohort sampled during active COVID-19. Each CDR3 is given with its conserved first and last residue. The order of the fields is J gene, V gene, clone size, D gene, CDR3 DNA, CDR3 protein. D genes are given only for firm matches. Clone size, where shown, is once, few, many, or a class for clones that have expanded.

J gene: TRBJ2-7
V gene: TRBV27
clone size: NA
D gene: TRBD2
CDR3 DNA: TGTGCCAGCAGTAGCGGGAGAGTCTCCTACGAGCAGTACTTC
CDR3 protein: CASSSGRVSYEQYF

J gene: TRBJ1-3
V gene: TRBV9
clone size: NA
D gene: NA
CDR3 DNA: TGTGCCAGCAGCGTAGCAACTAAAAACACCATATATTTT
CDR3 protein: CASSVATKNTIYF

J gene: TRBJ1-1
V gene: TRBV24-1
clone size: NA
D gene: NA
CDR3 DNA: TGTGCCACCAGTGATGGATCTAGTGGGAGCACTGAAGCTTTCTTT
CDR3 protein: CATSDGSSGSTEAFF

J gene: TRBJ2-7
V gene: TRBV19
clone size: NA
D gene: TRBD2
CDR3 DNA: TGTGCCAGTAGTATAGATCTAATGGTAGCGGGAGACACCTACGAGCAGTACTTC
CDR3 protein: CASSIDLMVAGDTYEQYF

J gene: TRBJ1-4
V gene: TRBV28
clone size: NA
D gene: TRBD1
CDR3 DNA: TGTGCCAGCAAACCGGGACAGGGTCGTGAAAAACTGTTTTTT
CDR3 protein: CASKPGQGREKLFF

J gene: TRBJ2-1
V gene: TRBV18
clone size: few
D gene: TRBD2
CDR3 DNA: TGTGCCAGCTCATCTCTAGCGGGATCCTACAATGAGCAGTTCTTC
CDR3 protein: CASSSLAGSYNEQFF

J gene: TRBJ2-6
V gene: TRBV19
clone size: NA
D gene: NA
CDR3 DNA: TGTGCCAGTAGTATTGAAGGGGCGGGGGCCAACGTCCTGACTTTC
CDR3 protein: CASSIEGAGANVLTF

J gene: TRBJ2-1
V gene: TRBV4-1
clone size: NA
D gene: TRBD2
CDR3 DNA: TGCGCCAGCAGCCAAGTAACGCTAGCGGCGTACAATGAGCAGTTCTTC
CDR3 protein: CASSQVTLAAYNEQFF

J gene: TRBJ1-1
V gene: TRBV6-5
clone size: NA
D gene: NA
CDR3 DNA: TGTGCCAGCAGTCACGGCCCAGGGAATACTGAAGCTTTCTTT
CDR3 protein: CASSHGPGNTEAFF

J gene: TRBJ1-4
V gene: TRBV4-3
clone size: NA
D gene: NA
CDR3 DNA: TGCGCCAGCAGCCGAGGGGGTTTGGGTGAAAAACTGTTTTTT
CDR3 protein: CASSRGGLGEKLFF

J gene: TRBJ2-7
V gene: TRBV7-9
clone size: NA
D gene: TRBD1
CDR3 DNA: TGTGCCAGCAGCTTCTCCGGACAGGGATTCTCCTACGAGCAGTACTTC
CDR3 protein: CASSFSGQGFSYEQYF

J gene: TRBJ1-2
V gene: TRBV20-1
clone size: NA
D gene: NA
CDR3 DNA: TGCAGTGCTAGTATGTGGGGGGAAGCTAACTATGGCTACACCTTC
CDR3 protein: CSASMWGEANYGYTF

J gene: TRBJ2-7
V gene: TRBV6-5
clone size: NA
D gene: TRBD1
CDR3 DNA: TGTGCCAGCAGCTCCGCTGGGACAGGAAAGTACGAGCAGTACTTC
CDR3 protein: CASSSAGTGKYEQYF

J gene: TRBJ2-7
V gene: TRBV7-9
clone size: NA
D gene: NA
CDR3 DNA: TGTGCCAGCAGCTTAGTAGACTCTTCCTACGAGCAGTACTTC
CDR3 protein: CASSLVDSSYEQYF

J gene: TRBJ1-3
V gene: TRBV18
clone size: NA
D gene: TRBD1
CDR3 DNA: TGTGCCAGCTCACCACAGGGGGCGCCTGGAAACACCATATATTTT
CDR3 protein: CASSPQGAPGNTIYF

J gene: TRBJ2-1
V gene: TRBV11-2
clone size: NA
D gene: TRBD2
CDR3 DNA: TGTGCCAGCAGCCCCCGGACTAGCGGGCCACTCTCCTACAATGAGCAGTTCTTC
CDR3 protein: CASSPRTSGPLSYNEQFF

J gene: TRBJ2-1
V gene: TRBV29-1
clone size: few
D gene: NA
CDR3 DNA: TGCAGCGGGCTAGACTCTTACAATGAGCAGTTCTTC
CDR3 protein: CSGLDSYNEQFF

J gene: TRBJ1-2
V gene: TRBV24-1
clone size: once
D gene: NA
CDR3 DNA: TGTGCCACCAGTGATCCCCCCGTAGCAGCAGGCTACACCTTC
CDR3 protein: CATSDPPVAAGYTF

J gene: TRBJ1-2
V gene: TRBV6-5
clone size: once
D gene: NA
CDR3 DNA: TGTGCCAGCAGTTTGGGACACGGTGGCTACACCTTC
CDR3 protein: CASSLGHGGYTF

J gene: TRBJ2-5
V gene: TRBV7-2
clone size: few
D gene: TRBD1
CDR3 DNA: TGTGCCAGCAGCTTAAACGGACAGGGGTTGGAGACCCAGTACTTC
CDR3 protein: CASSLNGQGLETQYF

J gene: TRBJ2-1
V gene: TRBV9
clone size: NA
D gene: TRBD2
CDR3 DNA: TGTGCCAGCAGCGACCCCGGGACTAGCGGGAGGGCTTACAATGAGCAGTTCTTC
CDR3 protein: CASSDPGTSGRAYNEQFF

J gene: TRBJ2-1
V gene: TRBV9
clone size: NA
D gene: NA
CDR3 DNA: TGTGCCAGCAGCGCTGGACTGGCCTACAATGAGCAGTTCTTC
CDR3 protein: CASSAGLAYNEQFF

J gene: TRBJ1-1
V gene: TRBV6-5
clone size: NA
D gene: NA
CDR3 DNA: TGTGCCAGCAGCCACTTCGGGAGGGGACGGGCTGAAGCTTTCTTT
CDR3 protein: CASSHFGRGRAEAFF

J gene: TRBJ2-2
V gene: TRBV28
clone size: NA
D gene: TRBD2
CDR3 DNA: TGTGCCAGCAGTTTAGAAGGGACTAGCGGCTTCCGGGAGCTGTTTTTT
CDR3 protein: CASSLEGTSGFRELFF

J gene: TRBJ2-7
V gene: TRBV6-6
clone size: NA
D gene: NA
CDR3 DNA: TGTGCCAGCAGTCAAAATAGCGGGACAGTCTACGAGCAGTACTTC
CDR3 protein: CASSQNSGTVYEQYF

J gene: TRBJ1-2
V gene: TRBV19
clone size: NA
D gene: NA
CDR3 DNA: TGTGCCAGTAGTATTGATCGGGCGCGGGTTTCTGGCTACACCTTC
CDR3 protein: CASSIDRARVSGYTF

J gene: TRBJ1-2
V gene: TRBV30
clone size: NA
D gene: TRBD1
CDR3 DNA: TGTGCCTGGACCAGGACAGGAGCTAACTATGGCTACACCTTC
CDR3 protein: CAWTRTGANYGYTF

J gene: TRBJ1-5
V gene: TRBV5-1
clone size: NA
D gene: TRBD1
CDR3 DNA: TGCGCCAGCAGCTTGGGGGACAGGGATTCGGATCAGCCCCAGCATTTT
CDR3 protein: CASSLGDRDSDQPQHF

J gene: TRBJ1-3
V gene: TRBV28
clone size: NA
D gene: NA
CDR3 DNA: TGTGCCAGCAGCCCAGGGGAGTCTGGAAACACCATATATTTT
CDR3 protein: CASSPGESGNTIYF